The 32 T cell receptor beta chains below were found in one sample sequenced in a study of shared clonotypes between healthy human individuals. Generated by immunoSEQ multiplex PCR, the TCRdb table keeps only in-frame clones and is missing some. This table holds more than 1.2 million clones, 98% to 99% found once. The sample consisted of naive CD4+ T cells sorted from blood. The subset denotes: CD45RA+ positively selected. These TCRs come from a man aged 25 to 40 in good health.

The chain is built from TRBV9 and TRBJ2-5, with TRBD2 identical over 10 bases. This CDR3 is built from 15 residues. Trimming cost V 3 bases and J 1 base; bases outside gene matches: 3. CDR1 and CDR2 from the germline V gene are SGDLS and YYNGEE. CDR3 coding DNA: TGTGCCAGCAGCGGGACTAGCGGACCCCAAGAGACCCAGTACTTC. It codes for CASSGTSGPQETQYF.

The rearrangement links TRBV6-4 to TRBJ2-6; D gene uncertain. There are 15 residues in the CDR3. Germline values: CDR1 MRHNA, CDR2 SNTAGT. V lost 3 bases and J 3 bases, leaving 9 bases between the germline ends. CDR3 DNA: TGTGCCAGCAGTGAAGGGTTAGGTGGGGCCAACGTCCTGACTTTC. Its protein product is CASSEGLGGANVLTF.

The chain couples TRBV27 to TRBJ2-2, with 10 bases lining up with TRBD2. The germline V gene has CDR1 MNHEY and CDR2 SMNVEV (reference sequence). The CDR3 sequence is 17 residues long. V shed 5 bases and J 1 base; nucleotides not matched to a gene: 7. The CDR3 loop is CASSPHRLAGNTGELFF. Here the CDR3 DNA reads TGTGCCAGCAGTCCCCACCGACTAGCGGGGAACACCGGGGAGCTGTTTTTT.

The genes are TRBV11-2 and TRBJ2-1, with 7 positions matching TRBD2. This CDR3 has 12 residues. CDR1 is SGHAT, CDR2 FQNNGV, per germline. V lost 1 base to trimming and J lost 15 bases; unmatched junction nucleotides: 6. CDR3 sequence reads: CASSLAAGVLFF. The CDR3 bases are TGTGCCAGCAGCTTAGCGGCGGGAGTTCTGTTCTTC.

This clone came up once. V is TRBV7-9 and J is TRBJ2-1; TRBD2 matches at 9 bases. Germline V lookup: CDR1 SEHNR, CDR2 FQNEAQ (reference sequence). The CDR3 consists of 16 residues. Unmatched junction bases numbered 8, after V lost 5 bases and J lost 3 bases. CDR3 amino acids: CASSTPTSGYYNEQFF. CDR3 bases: TGTGCCAGCAGCACCCCGACTAGCGGATACTACAATGAGCAGTTCTTC.

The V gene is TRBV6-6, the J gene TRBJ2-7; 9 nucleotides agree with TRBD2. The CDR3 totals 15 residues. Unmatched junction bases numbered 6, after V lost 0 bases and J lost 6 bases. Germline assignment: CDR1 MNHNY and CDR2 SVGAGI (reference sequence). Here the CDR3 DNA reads TGTGCCAGCAGTTACTCGGGCGGGAGGGCCCCCGAGCAGTACTTC. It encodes CASSYSGGRAPEQYF.

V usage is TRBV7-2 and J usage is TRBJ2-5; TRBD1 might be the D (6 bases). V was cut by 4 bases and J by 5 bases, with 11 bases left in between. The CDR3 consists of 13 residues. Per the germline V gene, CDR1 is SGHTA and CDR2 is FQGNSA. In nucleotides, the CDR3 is TGTGCCAGCAGCTCCCACAGGGTTGAGACCCAGTACTTC. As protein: CASSSHRVETQYF. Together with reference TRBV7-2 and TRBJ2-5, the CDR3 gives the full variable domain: GAGVSQSPSNKVTEKGKDVELRCDPISGHTALYWYRQSLGQGLEFLIYFQGNSAPDKSGLPSDRFSAERTGGSVSTLTIQRTQQEDSAVYLCASSSHRVETQYFGPGTRLLVL.

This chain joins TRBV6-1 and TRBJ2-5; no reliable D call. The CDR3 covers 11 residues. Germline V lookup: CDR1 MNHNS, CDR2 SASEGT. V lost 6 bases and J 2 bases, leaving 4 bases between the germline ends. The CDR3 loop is CASRSQETQYF. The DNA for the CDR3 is TGTGCCAGCAGAAGTCAAGAGACCCAGTACTTC.

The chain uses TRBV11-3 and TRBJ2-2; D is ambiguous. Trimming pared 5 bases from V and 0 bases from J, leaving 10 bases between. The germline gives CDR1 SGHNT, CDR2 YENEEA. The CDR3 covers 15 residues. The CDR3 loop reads CASSLGRPNTGELFF. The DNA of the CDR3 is TGTGCCAGCAGCCTCGGACGGCCGAACACCGGGGAGCTGTTTTTT.

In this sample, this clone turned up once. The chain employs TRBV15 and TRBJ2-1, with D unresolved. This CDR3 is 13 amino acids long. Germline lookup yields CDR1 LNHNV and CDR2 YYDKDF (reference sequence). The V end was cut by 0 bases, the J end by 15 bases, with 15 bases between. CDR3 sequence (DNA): TGTGCCACCAGCAGAGATCAAATGGAACAATTGTTCTTC. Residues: CATSRDQMEQLFF.

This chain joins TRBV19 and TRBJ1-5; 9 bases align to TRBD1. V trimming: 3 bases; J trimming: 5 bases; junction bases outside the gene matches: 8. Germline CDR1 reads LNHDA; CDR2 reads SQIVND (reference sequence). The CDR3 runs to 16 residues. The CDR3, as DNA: TGTGCCAGTAGTATGAGGAGGGACAGGGTTTATCAGCCCCAGCATTTT. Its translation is CASSMRRDRVYQPQHF.

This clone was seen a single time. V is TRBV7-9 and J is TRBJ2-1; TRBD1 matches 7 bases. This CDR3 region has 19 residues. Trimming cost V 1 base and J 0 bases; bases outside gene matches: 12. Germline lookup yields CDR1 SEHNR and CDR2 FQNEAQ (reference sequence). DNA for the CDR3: TGTGCCAGCAGCTTAGGTACCCTCTCGACAGGGAGCTCCTACAATGAGCAGTTCTTC. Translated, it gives CASSLGTLSTGSSYNEQFF. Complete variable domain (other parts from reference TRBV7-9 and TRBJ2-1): DTGVSQNPRHKITKRGQNVTFRCDPISEHNRLYWYRQTLGQGPEFLTYFQNEAQLEKSRLLSDRFSAERPKGSFSTLEIQRTEQGDSAMYLCASSLGTLSTGSSYNEQFFGPGTRLTVL.

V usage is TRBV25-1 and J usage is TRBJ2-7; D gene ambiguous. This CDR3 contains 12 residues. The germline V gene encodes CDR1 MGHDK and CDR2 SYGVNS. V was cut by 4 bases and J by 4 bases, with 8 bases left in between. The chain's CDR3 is CASSAYTYEQYF. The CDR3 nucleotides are TGTGCCAGCAGTGCCTATACGTACGAGCAGTACTTC.

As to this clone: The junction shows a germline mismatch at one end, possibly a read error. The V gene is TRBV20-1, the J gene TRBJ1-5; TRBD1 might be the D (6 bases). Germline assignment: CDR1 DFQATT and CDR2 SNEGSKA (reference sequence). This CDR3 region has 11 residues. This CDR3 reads CSARDIQGAIF. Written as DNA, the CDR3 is TGCAGTGCTCGGGACATCCAAGGCGCAATTTTT.

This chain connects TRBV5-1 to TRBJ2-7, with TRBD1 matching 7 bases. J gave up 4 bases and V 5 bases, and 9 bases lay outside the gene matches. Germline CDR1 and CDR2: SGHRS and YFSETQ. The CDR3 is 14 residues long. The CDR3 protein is CASSVGDREYEQYF. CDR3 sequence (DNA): TGCGCCAGCAGTGTCGGCGACAGGGAGTACGAGCAGTACTTC. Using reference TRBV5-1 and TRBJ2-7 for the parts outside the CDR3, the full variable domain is KAGVTQTPRYLIKTRGQQVTLSCSPISGHRSVSWYQQTPGQGLQFLFEYFSETQRNKGNFPGRFSGRQFSNSRSEMNVSTLELGDSALYLCASSVGDREYEQYFGPGTRLTVT.

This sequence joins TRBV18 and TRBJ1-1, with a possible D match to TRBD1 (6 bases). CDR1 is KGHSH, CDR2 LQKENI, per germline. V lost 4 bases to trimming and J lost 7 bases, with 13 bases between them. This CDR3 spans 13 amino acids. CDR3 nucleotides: TGTGCCAGCTCACTTAACAGGGAAGATGAAGCTTTCTTT. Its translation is CASSLNREDEAFF.

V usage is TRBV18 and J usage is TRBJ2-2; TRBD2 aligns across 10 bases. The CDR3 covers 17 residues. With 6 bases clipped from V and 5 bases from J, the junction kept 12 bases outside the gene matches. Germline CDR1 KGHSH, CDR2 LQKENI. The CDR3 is CASSEGLATFGTGELFF. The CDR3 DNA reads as TGTGCCAGCTCGGAGGGACTAGCGACCTTTGGGACCGGGGAGCTGTTTTTT.

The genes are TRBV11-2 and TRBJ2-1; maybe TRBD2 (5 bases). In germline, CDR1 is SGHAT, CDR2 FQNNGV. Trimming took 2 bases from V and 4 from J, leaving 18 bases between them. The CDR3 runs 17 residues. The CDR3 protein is CASSLLDGWETYNEQFF. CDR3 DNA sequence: TGTGCCAGCAGCTTATTAGACGGGTGGGAGACGTACAATGAGCAGTTCTTC.

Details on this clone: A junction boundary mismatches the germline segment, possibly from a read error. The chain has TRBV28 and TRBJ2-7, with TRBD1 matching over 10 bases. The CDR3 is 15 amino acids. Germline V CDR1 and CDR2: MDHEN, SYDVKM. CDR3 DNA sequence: TGTGCCAGCAGCCTGAACGTGGACAGGGGGAGGTCCGACGACTTC. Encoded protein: CASSLNVDRGRSDDF.

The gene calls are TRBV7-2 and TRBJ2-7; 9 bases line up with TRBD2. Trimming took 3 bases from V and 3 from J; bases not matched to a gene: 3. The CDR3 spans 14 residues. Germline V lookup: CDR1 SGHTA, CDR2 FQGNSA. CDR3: CASSFSGRDYEQYF. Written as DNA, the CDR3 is TGTGCCAGCAGCTTTAGCGGGAGAGACTACGAGCAGTACTTC.

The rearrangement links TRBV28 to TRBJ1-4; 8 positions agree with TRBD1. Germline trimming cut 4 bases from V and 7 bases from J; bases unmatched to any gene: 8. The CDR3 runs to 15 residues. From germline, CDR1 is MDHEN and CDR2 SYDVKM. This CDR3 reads CASSSYRGKGEKLFF. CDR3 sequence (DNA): TGTGCCAGCAGTTCCTACAGGGGGAAGGGTGAAAAACTGTTTTTT. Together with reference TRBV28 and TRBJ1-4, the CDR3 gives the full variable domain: DVKVTQSSRYLVKRTGEKVFLECVQDMDHENMFWYRQDPGLGLRLIYFSYDVKMKEKGDIPEGYSVSREKKERFSLILESASTNQTSMYLCASSSYRGKGEKLFFGSGTQLSVL.

CDR3 nucleotides: TGTGCCAGCAGTCTGAGGGTTGGAAACACCATATATTTT. Translating gives CASSLRVGNTIYF. The chain uses TRBV6-6 and TRBJ1-3; no clear D gene. Germline V gene lookup returns CDR1 MNHNY and CDR2 SVGAGI (reference sequence). Trimming took off 5 bases at V and 3 bases at J, with 8 bases between the two ends. The CDR3 covers 13 residues.

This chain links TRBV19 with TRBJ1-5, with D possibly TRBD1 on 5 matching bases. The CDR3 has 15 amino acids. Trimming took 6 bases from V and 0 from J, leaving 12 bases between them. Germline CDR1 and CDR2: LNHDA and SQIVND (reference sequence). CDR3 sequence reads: CASRDTDPSNQPQHF. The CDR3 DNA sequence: TGTGCCAGTAGGGACACAGACCCTAGCAATCAGCCCCAGCATTTT.

CDR3 residues: CASDRPGPRTDTQYF. The CDR3, as DNA: TGTGCCAGCGACCGTCCGGGACCCAGGACAGATACGCAGTATTTT. The chain has TRBV28 and TRBJ2-3; D may be TRBD1 or TRBD2 (5 bases each). The CDR3 length is 15 residues. The ends were cut back, 8 bases at V and 3 bases at J, with 18 bases in the middle. The V gene's germline CDR1 is MDHEN and CDR2 SYDVKM.

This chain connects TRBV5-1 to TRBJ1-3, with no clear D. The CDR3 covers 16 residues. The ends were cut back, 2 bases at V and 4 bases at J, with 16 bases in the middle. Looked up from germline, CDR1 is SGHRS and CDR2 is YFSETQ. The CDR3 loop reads CASSFQVSGRGNTIYF. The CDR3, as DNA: TGCGCCAGCAGCTTCCAAGTATCCGGCCGCGGAAACACCATATATTTT.

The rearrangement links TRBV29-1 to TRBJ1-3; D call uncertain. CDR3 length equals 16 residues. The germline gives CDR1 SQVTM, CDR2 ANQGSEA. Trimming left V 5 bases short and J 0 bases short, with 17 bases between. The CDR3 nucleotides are TGCAGCGTTTTGGGTACAACGGAAGACTCTGGAAACACCATATATTTT. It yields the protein CSVLGTTEDSGNTIYF.

CDR3 protein: CASRDGTVLNAGELFF. The CDR3 region has the DNA TGTGCCAGCAGGGATGGGACAGTCCTCAATGCGGGGGAGCTGTTTTTT. V gene TRBV28 combines with J gene TRBJ2-2, with 7 bases aligning to TRBD1. CDR1 is MDHEN, CDR2 SYDVKM, per germline. This CDR3 region has 16 residues. Germline trimming cut 6 bases from V and 8 bases from J; bases unmatched to any gene: 15.

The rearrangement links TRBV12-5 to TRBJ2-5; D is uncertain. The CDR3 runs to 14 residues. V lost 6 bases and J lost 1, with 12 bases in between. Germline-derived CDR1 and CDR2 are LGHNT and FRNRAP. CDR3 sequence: CASGPGTVQETQYF. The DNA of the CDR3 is TGTGCTAGTGGACCTGGCACAGTCCAAGAGACCCAGTACTTC. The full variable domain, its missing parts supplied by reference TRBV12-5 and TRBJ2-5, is DARVTQTPRHKVTEMGQEVTMRCQPILGHNTVFWYRQTMMQGLELLAYFRNRAPLDDSGMPKDRFSAEMPDATLATLKIQPSEPRDSAVYFCASGPGTVQETQYFGPGTRLLVL.

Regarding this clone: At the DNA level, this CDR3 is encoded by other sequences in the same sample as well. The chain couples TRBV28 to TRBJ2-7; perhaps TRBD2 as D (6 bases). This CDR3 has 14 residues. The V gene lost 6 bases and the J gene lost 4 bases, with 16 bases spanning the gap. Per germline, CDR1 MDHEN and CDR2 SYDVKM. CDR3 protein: CASSLGGRLYEQYF. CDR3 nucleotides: TGTGCCAGCAGCTTAGGAGGGCGGCTGTACGAGCAGTACTTC.

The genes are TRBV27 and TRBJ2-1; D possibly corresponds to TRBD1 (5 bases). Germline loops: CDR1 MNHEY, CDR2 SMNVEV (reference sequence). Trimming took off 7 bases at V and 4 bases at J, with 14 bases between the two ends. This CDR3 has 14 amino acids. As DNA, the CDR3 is TGTGCCAGCACCCACAGGCGGTCATACAATGAGCAGTTCTTC. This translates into CASTHRRSYNEQFF.

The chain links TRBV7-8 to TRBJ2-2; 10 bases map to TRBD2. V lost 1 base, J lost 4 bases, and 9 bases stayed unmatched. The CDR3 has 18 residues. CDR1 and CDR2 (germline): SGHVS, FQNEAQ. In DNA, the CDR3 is TGTGCCAGCAGCTTAGGCTCGGGACTAGCGTTTTTCACCGGGGAGCTGTTTTTT. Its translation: CASSLGSGLAFFTGELFF.

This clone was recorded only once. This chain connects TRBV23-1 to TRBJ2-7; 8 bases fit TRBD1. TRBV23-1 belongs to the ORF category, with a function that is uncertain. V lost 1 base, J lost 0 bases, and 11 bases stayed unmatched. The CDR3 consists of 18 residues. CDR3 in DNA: TGCGCCAGCAGTCAATTATCGGACAGGGCTTTCCTCTCCTACGAGCAGTACTTC. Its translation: CASSQLSDRAFLSYEQYF.